This T cell receptor beta chain was recorded in a study of B cell selection in AIRE deficiency. Overall study results and limits: Shared Treg sequences were biased toward short CDR3s with few non-templated nucleotide insertions. Tconv and Treg cells from AIRE-deficient patients resembled healthy donors in TCRBV usage, CDR3 length and diversity.

The regulatory T cell sort gate was CD4+CD25hiCD127low/negative. Unrelated healthy donors provided the controls. The CDR3 runs to 15 residues. The germline gives CDR1 SGHRS, CDR2 YFSETQ. Trimming removed 0 bases at V and 3 bases at J, with 9 bases between. Libraries were prepared by immunoSEQ multiplex PCR; TCRdb keeps only in-frame clonotypes and omits some of them. This table has approximately 26,000 clones, around 92% appearing once. Concerning this clone itself: Its antigen is not known.

This receptor was taken from a human donor in good health. The chain recombines TRBV5-1 with TRBJ1-4; D unresolved. Sequencing was performed on CD4+CD25+ Tregs sorted from PBMCs. The CDR3 sequence is CASSLDWGANEKLFF. In DNA form, the CDR3 reads TGCGCCAGCAGCTTGGATTGGGGTGCTAATGAAAAACTGTTTTTT.